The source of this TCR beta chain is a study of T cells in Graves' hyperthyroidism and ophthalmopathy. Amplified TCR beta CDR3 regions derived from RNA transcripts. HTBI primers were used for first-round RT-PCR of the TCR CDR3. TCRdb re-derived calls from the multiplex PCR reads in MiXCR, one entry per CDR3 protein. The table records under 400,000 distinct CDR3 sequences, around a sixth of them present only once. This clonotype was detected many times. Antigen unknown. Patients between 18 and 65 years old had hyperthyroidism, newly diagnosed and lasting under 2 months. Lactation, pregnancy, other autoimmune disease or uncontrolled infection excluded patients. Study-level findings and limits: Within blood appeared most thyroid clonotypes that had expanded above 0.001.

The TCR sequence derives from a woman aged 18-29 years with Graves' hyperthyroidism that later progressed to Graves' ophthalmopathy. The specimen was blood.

CDR3 protein: CSARDPAGGRTDTQYF. As DNA, the CDR3 is TGCAGTGCTAGAGATCCGGCGGGAGGACGCACAGATACGCAGTATTTT. The J gene is TRBJ2-3, the V gene TRBV20-1; TRBD2 aligns across 8 bases. This CDR3 spans 16 amino acids. Germline loops: CDR1 DFQATT, CDR2 SNEGSKA (reference sequence). The J segment lost 1 base and the V segment lost 0 bases, leaving 6 bases of the junction unmatched.